A selection of T cell receptor beta chains follows, all from one sample in a study of shared clonotypes between healthy human individuals. Sequencing was performed with immunoSEQ multiplex PCR; in TCRdb, only in-frame clones are kept and a portion is missing. The sample holds approximately 940,000 clones, about three quarters seen once. Specimen: memory CD4+ T cells sorted from blood. Source of these receptors: a man aged 18 to 29 in good health. Both conserved end residues are part of each CDR3. Each record gives: J gene, D gene, clone size, V gene, CDR3 protein, CDR3 DNA. The D gene is left open where the match is weak. Clone size is shown for a subset of rows, as once, few, many or a class of expanded clone.

j_call: TRBJ2-7; d_call: TRBD2; clone_size: -; v_call: TRBV5-1; cdr3_aa: CASSFLAGESYEQYF; cdr3_nt: TGCGCCAGCAGCTTTCTAGCGGGAGAGAGCTACGAGCAGTACTTC
j_call: TRBJ2-5; d_call: -; clone_size: -; v_call: TRBV7-2; cdr3_aa: CASSTGLGGPSETQYF; cdr3_nt: TGTGCCAGCAGCACGGGACTGGGGGGACCGTCGGAGACCCAGTACTTC
j_call: TRBJ2-7; d_call: -; clone_size: few; v_call: TRBV2; cdr3_aa: CASSARGPVSSYEQYF; cdr3_nt: TGTGCCAGCAGTGCCCGGGGACCGGTAAGCTCCTACGAGCAGTACTTC
j_call: TRBJ2-7; d_call: TRBD1; clone_size: few; v_call: TRBV5-6; cdr3_aa: CASSRPRTGGSYEQYF; cdr3_nt: TGTGCCAGCAGCAGACCTCGGACAGGGGGCTCCTACGAGCAGTACTTC
j_call: TRBJ2-7; d_call: -; clone_size: -; v_call: TRBV19; cdr3_aa: CASSMAGSSHEQYF; cdr3_nt: TGTGCCAGTAGTATGGCCGGGAGCTCCCACGAGCAGTACTTC
j_call: TRBJ2-7; d_call: -; clone_size: -; v_call: TRBV11-2; cdr3_aa: CASTQSGGYSYEQYF; cdr3_nt: TGTGCCAGCACCCAAAGTGGCGGGTACTCCTACGAGCAGTACTTC
j_call: TRBJ1-2; d_call: -; clone_size: -; v_call: TRBV6-5; cdr3_aa: CASSTIAKVGGYTF; cdr3_nt: TGTGCCAGCAGTACCATAGCGAAGGTTGGTGGCTACACCTTC
j_call: TRBJ2-5; d_call: -; clone_size: -; v_call: TRBV7-9; cdr3_aa: CASRESETQYF; cdr3_nt: TGTGCCAGCAGGGAAAGCGAGACCCAGTACTTC
j_call: TRBJ2-5; d_call: TRBD1; clone_size: -; v_call: TRBV27; cdr3_aa: CASSYWTGGKETQYF; cdr3_nt: TGCGCCAGCAGTTACTGGACAGGGGGCAAGGAGACCCAGTACTTC
j_call: TRBJ2-2; d_call: -; clone_size: -; v_call: TRBV2; cdr3_aa: CASSETGNTGELFF; cdr3_nt: TGTGCCAGCAGTGAGACGGGGAACACCGGGGAGCTGTTTTTT
j_call: TRBJ1-1; d_call: -; clone_size: few; v_call: TRBV29-1; cdr3_aa: CSARTVNTEAFF; cdr3_nt: TGCAGCGCACGGACGGTGAACACTGAAGCTTTCTTT
j_call: TRBJ2-2; d_call: TRBD2; clone_size: -; v_call: TRBV30; cdr3_aa: CAWGSGIGAGELFF; cdr3_nt: TGTGCCTGGGGTAGCGGGATTGGTGCCGGGGAGCTGTTTTTT
j_call: TRBJ2-1; d_call: TRBD2; clone_size: -; v_call: TRBV5-1; cdr3_aa: CASSLDGLATNEQFF; cdr3_nt: TGCGCCAGCAGCTTGGATGGACTAGCGACCAATGAGCAGTTCTTC
j_call: TRBJ2-1; d_call: TRBD2; clone_size: -; v_call: TRBV29-1; cdr3_aa: CSHGLAGYNEQFF; cdr3_nt: TGCAGCCACGGACTAGCGGGGTACAATGAGCAGTTCTTC
j_call: TRBJ2-2; d_call: -; clone_size: many; v_call: TRBV5-1; cdr3_aa: CASSLLEGKTGELFF; cdr3_nt: TGCGCCAGCAGCTTGTTGGAAGGGAAAACCGGGGAGCTGTTTTTT
j_call: TRBJ1-4; d_call: -; clone_size: few; v_call: TRBV9; cdr3_aa: CASSVGSVERGNEKLFF; cdr3_nt: TGTGCCAGCAGCGTAGGCTCGGTGGAAAGGGGGAACGAAAAACTGTTTTTT
j_call: TRBJ2-4; d_call: -; clone_size: -; v_call: TRBV6-6; cdr3_aa: CASSYEGYIQYF; cdr3_nt: TGTGCCAGCAGTTACGAAGGTTACATTCAGTACTTC
j_call: TRBJ1-6; d_call: -; clone_size: -; v_call: TRBV6-6; cdr3_aa: CASSYFTVPPPLHF; cdr3_nt: TGTGCCAGCAGTTACTTCACAGTCCCTCCACCCCTCCACTTT
j_call: TRBJ2-5; d_call: -; clone_size: -; v_call: TRBV4-3; cdr3_aa: CASSQGDETQYF; cdr3_nt: TGCGCCAGCAGCCAAGGGGATGAGACCCAGTACTTC
j_call: TRBJ2-5; d_call: -; clone_size: -; v_call: TRBV7-2; cdr3_aa: CASSPRRGRGETQYF; cdr3_nt: TGTGCCAGCAGCCCCCGTAGGGGGAGGGGAGAGACCCAGTACTTC